This T cell receptor beta chain was documented in a study of cytomegalovirus exposure and HLA in healthy donors. Points on this clone: Its antigen is not known.

The germline V and J ends were trimmed by 0 bases and 0 bases, with 6 bases remaining between them. The CDR3 contains 15 residues. Germline loops: CDR1 MNHNY, CDR2 SVGAGI (reference sequence). Study conclusions and caveats: The authors later linked a missense DCLRE1C variant to TCR beta V- and J-gene trimming. Some TCR beta chains (more than 150 of them) were listed as cytomegalovirus-associated.

PCR amplification relied on 60 Vbeta primers (plus 13 Jbeta primers). Profiled with immunoSEQ multiplex PCR; TCRdb holds only in-frame clones, not every one. The sample lists 55,000 to 70,000 clones; 75% to 85% were seen once. This clonotype was obtained from a male donor in good health and CMV-seronegative. The V call is TRBV6-6, the J call TRBJ1-3; D unclear. The sequenced material came from PBMCs. CDR3 nucleotide sequence: TGTGCCAGCAGTTACTCCACAAACTCTGGAAACACCATATATTTT. Translated: CASSYSTNSGNTIYF.